Listed here are 16 T cell receptor beta chains from one sample, sequenced in a study of blood T cell repertoires in COVID-19. Generated by immunoSEQ multiplex PCR, the TCRdb table keeps only in-frame clones and is missing some. Here the sample spans 110,000 or so clones, more than 75% being singletons. Sequenced input: peripheral blood. The receptor source for this set is a man aged 40-50 years with acute or convalescent COVID-19.

The rearrangement joins TRBV6-5 to TRBJ1-1, with D perhaps matching TRBD1 (6 bases). V shed 1 base and J shed 4 bases, with 16 bases lying between them. Per germline, CDR1 MNHEY and CDR2 SVGAGI. The CDR3 contains 16 residues. CDR3 protein: CASSYLSRGLRTEAFF. In DNA, the CDR3 is TGTGCCAGCAGTTACTTAAGTAGGGGGTTGCGCACTGAAGCTTTCTTT.

This chain joins TRBV20-1 and TRBJ2-1, with D maybe TRBD1 (6 bases). CDR3 length: 11 residues. The germline V and J ends were trimmed by 4 bases and 8 bases, with 9 bases remaining between them. Germline-derived CDR1 and CDR2 are DFQATT and SNEGSKA (reference sequence). The CDR3 DNA sequence: TGCAGTGCTAACAGGGTCGATGAGCAGTTCTTC. Translation: CSANRVDEQFF.

V and J are TRBV15 and TRBJ1-4; D gene ambiguous. The CDR3 sequence is 13 residues long. CDR1 and CDR2 (germline): LNHNV, YYDKDF (reference sequence). V lost 0 bases and J lost 5, with 4 bases in between. The CDR3 spells CATSRDRNEKLFF. The CDR3 nucleotides read TGTGCCACCAGCAGAGACAGAAATGAAAAACTGTTTTTT.

The rearrangement joins TRBV19 to TRBJ2-7; perhaps TRBD1 as D (5 bases). The CDR3 sequence is 15 residues long. V shed 6 bases and J shed 3 bases, with 18 bases lying between them. Per the germline V gene, CDR1 is LNHDA and CDR2 is SQIVND (reference sequence). CDR3 sequence: CASSPSRVFGYEQYF. CDR3 bases: TGTGCCAGTAGCCCAAGCAGGGTTTTCGGCTACGAGCAGTACTTC. Combining the CDR3 with reference TRBV19 and TRBJ2-7 gives the whole variable domain DGGITQSPKYLFRKEGQNVTLSCEQNLNHDAMYWYRQDPGQGLRLIYYSQIVNDFQKGDIAEGYSVSREKKESFPLTVTSAQKNPTAFYLCASSPSRVFGYEQYFGPGTRLTVT.

This clone was observed a single time. In DNA form, the CDR3 reads TGCGCCAGCAGCGCCCGGGACAGAGTCACAGATACGCAGTATTTT. Its protein is CASSARDRVTDTQYF. The chain couples TRBV4-3 to TRBJ2-3; TRBD1 agrees at 7 bases. This CDR3 is built from 15 residues. CDR1 and CDR2 from the germline V gene are LGHNA and YSLEER. With V trimmed by 5 bases and J by 2 bases, 7 bases remained unmatched.

The J gene is TRBJ1-1, the V gene TRBV4-1; D may be TRBD1 (6 bases). This CDR3 has 14 amino acids. The germline V gene has CDR1 MGHRA and CDR2 YSYEKL. V lost 0 bases, J lost 8 bases, and 13 bases lay in between. The DNA of the CDR3 is TGCGCCAGCAGCCAAGATCCGAGGGGGACGGAAGCTTTCTTT. Translating it yields CASSQDPRGTEAFF.

V usage is TRBV5-5 and J usage is TRBJ2-1, with TRBD1 matching 8 bases. The CDR3 covers 15 residues. CDR1 is SGHKS and CDR2 is YYEKEE in the germline V gene (reference sequence). J lost 4 bases, V lost 0 bases, and 3 bases had no gene match. The CDR3 loop reads CASSLGTGSYNEQFF. In DNA, the CDR3 is TGTGCCAGCAGCTTGGGGACAGGGAGTTACAATGAGCAGTTCTTC.

The J gene is TRBJ2-6, the V gene TRBV18; a weak D match, TRBD2 (6 bases). Germline V CDR1 and CDR2: KGHSH, LQKENI. The V end lost 6 bases, the J end lost 0 bases, and 18 bases lay between the germline ends. CDR3 length: 18 residues. DNA of the CDR3: TGTGCCAGCTCTCCGAGGGAGGTCGGAAGCTCTGGGGCCAACGTCCTGACTTTC. It yields the protein CASSPREVGSSGANVLTF. Drawing the rest from reference TRBV18 and TRBJ2-6, the complete variable domain is NAGVMQNPRHLVRRRGQEARLRCSPMKGHSHVYWYRQLPEEGLKFMVYLQKENIIDESGMPKERFSAEFPKEGPSILRIQQVVRGDSAAYFCASSPREVGSSGANVLTFGAGSRLTVL.

The CDR3 nucleotides read TGTGCCAGCAGTGAAGGGGACAGGGTGAACACTGAAGCTTTCTTT. It yields the protein CASSEGDRVNTEAFF. The V and J genes are TRBV2 and TRBJ1-1, with 9 bases identical to TRBD1. V was clipped by 1 base and J by 0 bases; unmatched bases: 0. In germline, CDR1 is SNHLY, CDR2 FYNNEI. The CDR3 is 15 amino acids.

This clone was recorded only once. The chain carries TRBV10-3 and TRBJ2-3, with 10 positions matching TRBD2. Losses at the gene ends were 3 bases for V and 7 bases for J; bases not matched to a gene: 13. This CDR3 is built from 17 residues. Germline CDR1 is ENHRY and CDR2 is SYGVKD. Here the CDR3 DNA reads TGTGCCATCAGTGACGGAGCGGGGGGGCAGGTCGTGAATACGCAGTATTTT. Its protein product is CAISDGAGGQVVNTQYF.

The chain combines TRBV9 with TRBJ2-1; TRBD2 matches 12 bases. There are 16 residues in the CDR3. Germline CDR1 reads SGDLS; CDR2 reads YYNGEE. The junction had 2 bases not matched to a gene; V was cut back by 0 bases and J by 4 bases. Here the CDR3 DNA reads TGTGCCAGCAGCGTAGCCACTAGCGGGGGGTACAATGAGCAGTTCTTC. It codes for CASSVATSGGYNEQFF.

The chain employs TRBV2 and TRBJ1-5; a possible D gene is TRBD1 (5 bases). This CDR3 is built from 16 residues. Trimming stripped 1 base from V and 2 bases from J, with 12 bases between. Germline CDR1 and CDR2: SNHLY and FYNNEI. The CDR3 region is CASSEGGGPGNQPQHF. The CDR3 DNA reads as TGTGCCAGCAGTGAAGGGGGGGGTCCGGGCAATCAGCCCCAGCATTTT.

The chain joins TRBV10-1 to TRBJ2-3; D is unclear. V gave up 3 bases and J gave up 0 bases, with 4 bases separating them. The CDR3 is made up of 13 amino acids. The V gene's germline CDR1 is WNHNN and CDR2 SYGVQD (reference sequence). In DNA, the CDR3 is TGCGCCAGCAGTGACCTAAGCACAGATACGCAGTATTTT. Translated, it gives CASSDLSTDTQYF.

A few counts support this clone. The genes are TRBV2 and TRBJ1-5; D gene unclear. This CDR3 has 19 residues. In germline, CDR1 is SNHLY, CDR2 FYNNEI. V lost 0 bases and J lost 0, with 18 bases in between. The CDR3 spells CASSEALRGPGYSNQPQHF. The CDR3 DNA sequence: TGTGCCAGCAGTGAAGCGCTTCGAGGTCCGGGGTATAGCAATCAGCCCCAGCATTTT.

The chain couples TRBV20-1 to TRBJ1-1; 7 nucleotides agree with TRBD1. The germline gives CDR1 DFQATT, CDR2 SNEGSKA (reference sequence). The CDR3 totals 11 residues. The ends lost 5 bases at V and 4 bases at J; junction bases unmatched: 1. CDR3 nucleotides: TGCAGTGCTCGACAGGGCACTGAAGCTTTCTTT. It encodes CSARQGTEAFF.

This chain connects TRBV2 to TRBJ1-4, with D tentatively TRBD1 (5 bases). The CDR3 extends over 14 amino acids. The germline V gene has CDR1 SNHLY and CDR2 FYNNEI. V dropped 6 bases and J dropped 0 bases, with 8 bases sitting between them. DNA of the CDR3: TGTGCCAGCAGAGACAGACCAACTAATGAAAAACTGTTTTTT. It yields the protein CASRDRPTNEKLFF.